This T cell receptor beta chain was identified during a study of radiotherapy plus CTLA-4 blockade in lung cancer (dated by TCRdb to between 2018 and 2020). With respect to the entire study: Objective responses were observed in 18% of enrolled patients, and disease control was achieved in roughly 30%.

Focal radiation therapy combined with CTLA-4 blockade (ipilimumab) was tested in patients with chemo-refractory metastatic non-small-cell lung cancer. As to this clone: The antigen it recognizes is unknown. It has no much larger one-base neighbor in the sample; base qualities were not kept.

Study-level results and caveats: Increased serum interferon-beta after radiation, together with early dynamic changes in blood T cell clones, were reported to be the strongest predictors of response. After treatment with radiotherapy and ipilimumab, TCR clones that came from tumors expanded in the peripheral blood.

V drops 1 base and J drops 10 bases, leaving 8 bases in between. The CDR3 numbers 13 residues from cysteine through phenylalanine. Only the CDR3 DNA stays, 39 bases, in frame from base 1. CDR1 and CDR2 are read off the germline V gene as SGHTA and FQGTGA. Library method: the immunoSEQ multiplex PCR assay. What TCRdb holds here is the immuneACCESS table cut down to in-frame rearrangements. Part of the clones is not present; checked against another copy, under half of the missing clones reflect an unresolved V gene, and the others are unexplained. Recorded for this sample are roughly 46,000 clones; around 76% of them occurred a single time. The ten largest clonotypes hold just under 8.5% of the sample.

This sequence was found in a human donor with non-small cell lung cancer who had stable disease on radiotherapy plus ipilimumab. The sequence links TRBV7-3 to TRBJ1-6; the D segment could be TRBD1, given 5 matching bases. The specimen was peripheral blood, collected from a patient treated with radiotherapy plus ipilimumab. The CDR3 corresponds to CASSLRQGSPLHF. Read as DNA, the sequence is TGTGCCAGCAGCTTAAGGCAGGGATCACCCCTCCACTTT.